This TCR beta chain stems from a study of blood T cell repertoires in COVID-19. Study-wide background: Some COVID-19 samples were acute and others convalescent; all came from the United States, Italy and Spain. T cells, B-cell-depleted T cells, or PBMCs provided the cDNA or gDNA that served as material.

The CDR3 consists of 13 residues. CDR1 is MNHEY, CDR2 SVGAGI, per germline. V shed 7 bases and J shed 6 bases, with 15 bases lying between them. Study processing details: By means of reference gene primer amplification, nucleated cell counts were estimated. The protocol was immunoSEQ multiplex PCR, while the TCRdb copy is restricted to in-frame clones and leaves out a portion. For V, J and clone size, that table is used; D and trimming come from the DNA. The table shows approximately 200,000 clones, with approximately 84% occurring only once. It was during active infection that Seattle patients were enrolled and then longitudinally followed.

The source of this sequence is a woman of 80 years or more with COVID-19, enrolled during active disease. The rearrangement joins TRBV6-5 to TRBJ1-1; possible D gene TRBD1, 6 bases. Sequenced material: peripheral blood. CDR3 coding DNA: TGTGCCAGCATGAGGACAGAATGGGCTGAAGCTTTCTTT. This sequence encodes CASMRTEWAEAFF.